The table lists the clone carrying this T cell receptor (beta chain) with many counts. Its antigen is not identified. The CDR3 is cut off 3 residues early in the read; its end comes from the germline J gene. Germline V CDR1 and CDR2: SNHLY, FYNNEI. CDR3 length equals 13 residues. V was cut by 8 bases and J by 3 bases, with 14 bases left in between. The sample comes from a study of T cell clonality in common variable immunodeficiency. Regarding the study as a whole: Fewer TCRbeta clones were shared among CVID subjects than controls.

Libraries were prepared by immunoSEQ multiplex PCR; TCRdb keeps only in-frame clonotypes and omits some of them. This sample comprises about 41,000 clones, none seen once only. The sequence was collected from a person aged 18-70 years in good health. The sequenced sample was peripheral blood mononuclear cells. This chain uses TRBV2 with TRBJ2-7; weak D call: TRBD2 (5 bases). The CDR3 DNA, read in part, is TGTGCCAGCGGGCTAGCTGTCAACTACGAG. This codes for CASGLAVNYE. The full CDR3 protein is CASGLAVNYEQYF.